The clone carrying this TCR beta chain has more than one count but fewer than ten. As processed by the authors: Reference gene primer amplification gave nucleated cell count estimates. Sequencing used immunoSEQ multiplex PCR; TCRdb keeps in-frame clones, though not all of them. The V and J calls and clone size are taken from that table; D and trimming were inferred from the DNA. Of roughly 43,000 clones listed, approximately 90% were seen once; the top ten hold less than 20%. The data belong to a study of blood T cell repertoires in COVID-19. Study overall: The United States, Italy and Spain provided the acute and convalescent COVID-19 samples. The cDNA or gDNA used as material had been derived from T cells, B-cell-depleted T cells, or PBMCs.

CDR3 length: 10 residues. Trimming took off 10 bases at V and 1 base at J, with 5 bases between the two ends. The germline V gene has CDR1 ENHRY and CDR2 SYGVKD. The sequence was collected from a man aged 55-75 years with active COVID-19. The chain combines TRBV10-3 with TRBJ2-7; D remains unclear. Sequenced material: peripheral blood. The CDR3 reads CATPSYEQYF. The CDR3 coding sequence is TGTGCCACCCCGTCCTACGAGCAGTACTTC.